This T cell receptor (beta chain) is drawn from a study of high-grade serous ovarian cancer treatment subgroups. About the research overall: Each sample yielded on average roughly 7,000 unique TCR beta rearrangements from about 15,000 reads. Study observations and caveats: Same-patient tumor repertoires overlapped at about 0.11 to 0.85; different patients barely overlapped. Bulk tumor TCR sequencing gave no spatial information. CDR1 and CDR2 were left unanalyzed; analyses focused on CDR3.

The tumor samples were collected prior to definitive surgery or chemotherapy. TCRdb's table, derived via immunoSEQ multiplex PCR, lists solely in-frame clones and lacks some. The sample yields roughly 6,300 clones, 79% seen once. Concerning this clone: Its antigen is unknown.

Sample: tumor tissue. The TCR comes from a human donor with high-grade serous ovarian cancer.

The CDR3 spells CSAHTGYGYTF. The CDR3, as DNA: TGCAGCGCACATACAGGGTATGGCTACACCTTC. The gene calls are TRBV29-1 and TRBJ1-2; D possibly corresponds to TRBD1 (6 bases). Trimming pared 7 bases from V and 5 bases from J, leaving 11 bases between. Germline CDR1 reads SQVTM; CDR2 reads ANQGSEA. CDR3 length: 11 amino acids.